The rows below give T cell receptor beta chains drawn from one sample of a study of T cell responses to AZD1222 COVID-19 vaccine. The data were produced by immunoSEQ multiplex PCR, yet TCRdb's version contains in-frame clones alone and is incomplete. The repertoire holds under 250,000 clones, roughly 91% seen once, with over 0.95% in the top ten. Material: peripheral blood, obtained on day 0 of MenACWY control vaccination. The receptors were sampled from an adult in good health. CDR3s include the opening cysteine and the closing phenylalanine or tryptophan. The D gene is left open where the match is weak. Size is omitted from some rows. Given values are once, few, many or a class for expanded clones.

cdr3_length j_call v_call clone_size d_call cdr3_aa cdr3_nt
15 TRBJ1-4 TRBV4-3 NA NA CASSQDRRQHEKLFF TGCGCCAGCAGCCAAGATCGGAGACAACATGAAAAACTGTTTTTT
12 TRBJ1-5 TRBV19 once NA CASSMEDVRQHF TGTGCCAGTAGTATGGAGGACGTAAGGCAGCATTTT
14 TRBJ1-5 TRBV7-8 NA TRBD1 CASSLAGGNQPQHF TGTGCCAGCAGCTTGGCAGGGGGTAATCAGCCCCAGCATTTT
17 TRBJ1-2 TRBV3-1/TRBV3-2 NA NA CASSQASGGAGNYGYTF TGTGCCAGCAGCCAAGCATCAGGCGGCGCGGGTAACTATGGCTACACCTTC
17 TRBJ2-3 TRBV24-1 NA TRBD1 CATSDRTGGRDTDTQYF TGTGCCACCAGTGACCGGACAGGGGGCAGGGACACAGATACGCAGTATTTT
16 TRBJ1-5 TRBV2 NA NA CASSEALRVGNQPQHF TGTGCCAGCAGTGAAGCTCTAAGGGTTGGGAATCAGCCCCAGCATTTT
12 TRBJ2-5 TRBV18 NA NA CASSPEQETQYF TGTGCCAGCTCACCGGAGCAAGAGACCCAGTACTTC
14 TRBJ1-5 TRBV5-1 NA TRBD1 CASRGQVSNQPQHF TGCGCCAGCCGGGGACAGGTTAGCAATCAGCCCCAGCATTTT
14 TRBJ1-4 TRBV3-1/TRBV3-2 once NA CASSQEVQLGKLFF TGTGCCAGCAGCCAAGAGGTTCAACTTGGGAAACTGTTTTTT
13 TRBJ1-6 TRBV10-3 NA NA CAIRQGRESPLHF TGTGCCATCAGGCAGGGAAGAGAATCACCCCTCCACTTT
11 TRBJ1-2 TRBV30 NA NA CAWSASPGYTF TGTGCCTGGAGTGCCTCCCCTGGCTACACCTTC
15 TRBJ2-3 TRBV18 NA NA CASSPPREGTDTQYF TGTGCCAGCTCACCACCGAGGGAAGGCACAGATACGCAGTATTTT
15 TRBJ2-5 TRBV19 NA NA CASSSRGGDQETQYF TGTGCCAGTAGTAGCAGGGGGGGAGACCAAGAGACCCAGTACTTC
13 TRBJ2-2 TRBV7-9 NA NA CASSSQGSGELFF TGTGCCAGCAGCTCCCAGGGAAGTGGGGAGCTGTTTTTT
11 TRBJ1-2 TRBV19 NA NA CASSYTYGYTF TGTGCCAGTAGTTACACCTATGGCTACACCTTC
11 TRBJ1-1 TRBV7-9 NA NA CASRANTEAFF TGTGCCAGCAGGGCGAACACTGAAGCTTTCTTT
14 TRBJ1-2 TRBV4-2 NA NA CASSQEQANYGYTF TGTGCCAGCAGCCAAGAACAGGCTAACTATGGCTACACCTTC
13 TRBJ1-1 TRBV11-2 NA NA CASSIAGGTEAFF TGTGCCAGCAGTATTGCGGGGGGCACTGAAGCTTTCTTT
15 TRBJ1-1 TRBV5-1 NA NA CASSGGQGRNTEAFF TGCGCCAGCAGCGGGGGACAAGGCCGGAACACTGAAGCTTTCTTT
18 TRBJ1-2 TRBV3-1/TRBV3-2 NA TRBD1 CASSRDATGIGRLRGYTF TGTGCCAGCAGCCGCGATGCGACAGGGATAGGTCGACTCCGGGGCTACACCTTC
12 TRBJ1-1 TRBV15 NA NA CATSRVGLKPFF TGTGCCACCAGCAGAGTTGGGCTCAAACCTTTCTTT
14 TRBJ1-4 TRBV5-8 NA NA CASSPPGRNEKLFF TGTGCCAGCAGCCCGCCCGGGCGGAATGAAAAACTGTTTTTT
17 TRBJ1-5 TRBV7-2 NA NA CASSQHLGTTLWGPQHF TGTGCCAGCAGCCAACACCTCGGGACAACATTATGGGGGCCCCAGCATTTT
13 TRBJ1-1 TRBV6-1 once NA CASSDEGGAEAFF TGTGCCAGCAGTGATGAGGGTGGGGCTGAAGCTTTCTTT
17 TRBJ1-3 TRBV1 NA NA CTSSQESGGCSGNTIYF TGCACCAGCAGCCAAGAGAGTGGCGGGTGCTCTGGAAACACCATATATTTT
13 TRBJ1-3 TRBV13 NA NA CASRISPGNTIYF TGTGCCAGCAGGATTTCCCCTGGAAACACCATATATTTT
11 TRBJ1-5 TRBV2 few NA CASRNNQPQHF TGTGCCAGCAGGAACAATCAGCCCCAGCATTTT
13 TRBJ2-5 TRBV24-1 NA NA CATSQGPQETQYF TGTGCCACCAGCCAGGGCCCCCAAGAGACCCAGTACTTC
15 TRBJ1-2 TRBV5-5 NA NA CASSFERTGNYGYTF TGTGCCAGCAGCTTTGAACGAACAGGGAACTATGGCTACACCTTC
14 TRBJ2-6 TRBV4-2 NA NA CASSQDAGANVLTF TGTGCCAGCAGCCAGGACGCTGGGGCCAACGTCCTGACTTTC